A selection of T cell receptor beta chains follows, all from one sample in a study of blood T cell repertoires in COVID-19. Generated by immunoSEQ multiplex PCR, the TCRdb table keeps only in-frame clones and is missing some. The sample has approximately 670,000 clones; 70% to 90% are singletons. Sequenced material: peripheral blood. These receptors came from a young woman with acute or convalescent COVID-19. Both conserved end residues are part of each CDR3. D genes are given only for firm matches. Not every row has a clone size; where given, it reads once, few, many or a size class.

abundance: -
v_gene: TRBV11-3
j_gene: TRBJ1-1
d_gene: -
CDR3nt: TGTGCCAGCAGCGGAGGGACTGAAGCTTTCTTT
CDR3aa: CASSGGTEAFF

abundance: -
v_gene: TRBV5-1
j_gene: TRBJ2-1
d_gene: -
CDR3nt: TGCGCCAGCAGCCTGGACAGATACAATGAGCAGTTCTTC
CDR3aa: CASSLDRYNEQFF

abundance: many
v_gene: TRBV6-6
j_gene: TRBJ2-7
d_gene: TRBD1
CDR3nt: TGTGCCAGTCAGGGCCCCGGACAGGGAAACTACGAGCAGTACTTC
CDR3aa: CASQGPGQGNYEQYF

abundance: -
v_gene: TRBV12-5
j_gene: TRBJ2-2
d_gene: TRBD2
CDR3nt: TGTGCTAGTGGTTCTGGGACTACAGCGACCGGGGAGCTGTTTTTT
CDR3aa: CASGSGTTATGELFF

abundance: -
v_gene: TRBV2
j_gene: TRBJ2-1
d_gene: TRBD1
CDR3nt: TGTGCCAGCAGTTGGGACAGGGTTGACAATGAGCAGTTCTTC
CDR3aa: CASSWDRVDNEQFF

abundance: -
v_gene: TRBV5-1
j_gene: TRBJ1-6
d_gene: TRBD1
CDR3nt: TGCGCCAGCAGCCGATCCCGGGACAGAGGAAATAATTCACCCCTCCACTTT
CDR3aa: CASSRSRDRGNNSPLHF

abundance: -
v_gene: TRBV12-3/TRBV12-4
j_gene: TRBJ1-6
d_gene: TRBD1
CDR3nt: TGTGCCAGCAGTTGGGGGACAGGGCCACCCCTCCACTTT
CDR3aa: CASSWGTGPPLHF

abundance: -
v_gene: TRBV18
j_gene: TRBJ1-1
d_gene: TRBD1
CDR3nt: TGTGCCAGCTCTCCGGTACCCCCGACAGGGGTTTACACTGAAGCTTTCTTT
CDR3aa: CASSPVPPTGVYTEAFF

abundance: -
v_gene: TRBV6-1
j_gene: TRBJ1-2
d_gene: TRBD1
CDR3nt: TGTGCCAGCAGTGAACCCTGGACAGGAAGCTATGGCTACACCTTC
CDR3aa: CASSEPWTGSYGYTF

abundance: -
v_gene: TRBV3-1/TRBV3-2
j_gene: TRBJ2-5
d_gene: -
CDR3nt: TGTGCCAGCAGCCAAGGACTTGGTGGAGAGACCCAGTACTTC
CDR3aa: CASSQGLGGETQYF

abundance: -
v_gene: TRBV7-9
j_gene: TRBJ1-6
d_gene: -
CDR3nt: TGTGCCAGCAGCTTACCAGGGAAGTCTCTTAATTCACCCCTCCACTTT
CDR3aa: CASSLPGKSLNSPLHF

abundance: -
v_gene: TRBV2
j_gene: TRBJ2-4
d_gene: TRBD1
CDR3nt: TGTGCCAGCAGCGACGACAGGGAGCAAAACATTCAGTACTTC
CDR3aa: CASSDDREQNIQYF

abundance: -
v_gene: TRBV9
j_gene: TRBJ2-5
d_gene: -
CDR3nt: TGTGCCAGCAGCGCCCTAGCGTACCTGCAAGAGACCCAGTACTTC
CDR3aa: CASSALAYLQETQYF

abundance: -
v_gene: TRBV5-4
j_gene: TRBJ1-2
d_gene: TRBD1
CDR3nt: TGTGCCAGCACCCCCCGGGACAGGCCGCGGGGAGGCGGCTACACCTTC
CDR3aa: CASTPRDRPRGGGYTF

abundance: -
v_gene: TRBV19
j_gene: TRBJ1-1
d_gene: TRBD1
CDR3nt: TGTGCCAGTAGTATCCGCGGGACAGGCAGCATGAACACTGAAGCTTTCTTT
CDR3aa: CASSIRGTGSMNTEAFF

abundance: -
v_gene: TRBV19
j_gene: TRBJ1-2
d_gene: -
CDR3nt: TGTGCCACTCACGCAGGGGTAAACTATGGCTACACCTTC
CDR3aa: CATHAGVNYGYTF

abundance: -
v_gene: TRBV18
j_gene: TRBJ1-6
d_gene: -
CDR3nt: TGTGCCAGCTCACTAGGAGTCGACAGGCCGTCTTCCTATAATTCACCCCTCCACTTT
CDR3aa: CASSLGVDRPSSYNSPLHF

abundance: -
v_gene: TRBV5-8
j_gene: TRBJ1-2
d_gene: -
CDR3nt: TGTGCCAGCAGTTCCATCGACAGAAACTATGGCTACACCTTC
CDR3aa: CASSSIDRNYGYTF

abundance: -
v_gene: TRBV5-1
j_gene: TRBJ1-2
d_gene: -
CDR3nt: TGCGCCAGCAGCCCGGGGGATAGGGTTCTTGGTGGCTACACCTTC
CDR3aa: CASSPGDRVLGGYTF

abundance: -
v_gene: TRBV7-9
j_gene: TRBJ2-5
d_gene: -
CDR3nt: TGTGCCAGCAGCTTAGCGCGGGGGCTCGAGACCCAGTACTTC
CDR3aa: CASSLARGLETQYF

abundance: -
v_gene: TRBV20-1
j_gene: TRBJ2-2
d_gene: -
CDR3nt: TGCAGTGCCAGGTCGGACGGGGAGCTGTTTTTT
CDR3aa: CSARSDGELFF

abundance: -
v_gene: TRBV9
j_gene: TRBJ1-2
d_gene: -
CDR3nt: TGTGCCAGCGGTAGGGGGAATTTTGGGAACTATGGCTACACCTTC
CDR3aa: CASGRGNFGNYGYTF

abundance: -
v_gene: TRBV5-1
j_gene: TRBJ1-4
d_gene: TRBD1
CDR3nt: TGCGCCAGCAGCTCGGGACAGGGGATTGGTGAAAAACTGTTTTTT
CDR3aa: CASSSGQGIGEKLFF

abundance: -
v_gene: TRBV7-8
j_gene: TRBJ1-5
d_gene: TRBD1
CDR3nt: TGTGCCAGCAGCAGGGGGACAGTACTTTGGCCCCAGCATTTT
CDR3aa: CASSRGTVLWPQHF

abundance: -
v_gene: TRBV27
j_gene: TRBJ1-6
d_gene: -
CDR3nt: TGTGCCACCGTGCAGGGTCTTAATTCACCCCTCCACTTT
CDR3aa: CATVQGLNSPLHF

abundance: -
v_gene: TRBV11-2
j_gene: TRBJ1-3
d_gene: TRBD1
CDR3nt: TGTGCCAGCAGCCCTAATGCCGGACAGGGTAGAAACACCATATATTTT
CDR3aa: CASSPNAGQGRNTIYF

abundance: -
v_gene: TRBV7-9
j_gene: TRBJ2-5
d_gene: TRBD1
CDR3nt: TGTGCCAGCAGCATCCGACAGGGACCCCAAGAGACCCAGTACTTC
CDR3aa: CASSIRQGPQETQYF

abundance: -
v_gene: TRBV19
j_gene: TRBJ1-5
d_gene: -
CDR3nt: TGTGCCAGTAGTATCGCGGGTCAGCCCCAGCATTTT
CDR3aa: CASSIAGQPQHF

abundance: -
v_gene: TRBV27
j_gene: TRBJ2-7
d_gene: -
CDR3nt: TGTGCCAGCAGCCCCCTCCGGGGAAGATTGTACGAGCAGTACTTC
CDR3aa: CASSPLRGRLYEQYF

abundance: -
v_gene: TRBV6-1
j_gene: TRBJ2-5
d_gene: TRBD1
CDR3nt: TGTGCCAGCACTGAAACAAAACAGGGGCAGACCCAGTACTTC
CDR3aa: CASTETKQGQTQYF

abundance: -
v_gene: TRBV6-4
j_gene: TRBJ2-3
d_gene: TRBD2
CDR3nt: TGTGCCAGCAGTGACTCGACCGGGGGAGGGACAGATACGCAGTATTTT
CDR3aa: CASSDSTGGGTDTQYF

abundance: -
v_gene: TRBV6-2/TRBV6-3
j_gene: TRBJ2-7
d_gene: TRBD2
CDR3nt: TGTGCCAGCAGCTCTAGCGGGGGGAGCTCCTACGAGCAGTACTTC
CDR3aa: CASSSSGGSSYEQYF

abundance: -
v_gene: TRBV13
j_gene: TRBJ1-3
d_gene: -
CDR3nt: TGTGCCAGCAGCGACAACAGGGATTGGGTCTCTGGAAACACCATATATTTT
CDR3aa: CASSDNRDWVSGNTIYF

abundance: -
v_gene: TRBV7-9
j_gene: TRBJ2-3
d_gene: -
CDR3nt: TGTGCCACCAGCGAGCCGGGAGATACGCAGTATTTT
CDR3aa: CATSEPGDTQYF

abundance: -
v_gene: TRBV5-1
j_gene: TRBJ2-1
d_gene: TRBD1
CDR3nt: TGCGCCAGCAGCTTCGGGACAGGGCGATACAATGAGCAGTTCTTC
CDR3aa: CASSFGTGRYNEQFF

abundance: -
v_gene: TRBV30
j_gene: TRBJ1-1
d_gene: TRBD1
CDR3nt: TGTGCCTGGAACCTGGGGGACAGGAACACTGAAGCTTTCTTT
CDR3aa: CAWNLGDRNTEAFF

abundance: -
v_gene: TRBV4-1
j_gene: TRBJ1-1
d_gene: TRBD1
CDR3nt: TGCGCCAGCAGCCAGTTGACAGGGGAGGTCACTGAAGCTTTCTTT
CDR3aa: CASSQLTGEVTEAFF

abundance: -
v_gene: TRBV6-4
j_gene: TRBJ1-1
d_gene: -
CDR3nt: TGTGCCAGCAGTAGGGAGCGGGACACTGAAGCTTTCTTT
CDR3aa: CASSRERDTEAFF

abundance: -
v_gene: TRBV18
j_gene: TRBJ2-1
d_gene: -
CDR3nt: TGTGCCAGCTCACCACCGGGGGCGCCCGCCTACAATGAGCAGTTCTTC
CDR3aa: CASSPPGAPAYNEQFF

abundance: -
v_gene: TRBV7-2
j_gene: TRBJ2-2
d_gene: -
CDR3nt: TGTGCCAGCAGCTTTGGCAGGGGCACCGGGGAGCTGTTTTTT
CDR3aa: CASSFGRGTGELFF

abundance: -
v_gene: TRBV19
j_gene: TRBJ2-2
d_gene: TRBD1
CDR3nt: TGTGCCAGTAGCCCCTTTGACAGGGGCCAAACCGGGGAGCTGTTTTTT
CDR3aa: CASSPFDRGQTGELFF

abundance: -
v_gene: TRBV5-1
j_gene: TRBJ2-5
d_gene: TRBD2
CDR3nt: TGCGCCAGCAGCCCTAGGCGGGGGGAAGAGACCCAGTACTTC
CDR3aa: CASSPRRGEETQYF

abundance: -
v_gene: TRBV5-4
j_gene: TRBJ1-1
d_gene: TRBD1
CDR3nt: TGTGCCAGCGGGACAGGTGTGAACACTGAAGCTTTCTTT
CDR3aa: CASGTGVNTEAFF

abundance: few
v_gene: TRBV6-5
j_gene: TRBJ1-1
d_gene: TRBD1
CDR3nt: TGTGCCAGCTCCCGGACAGGGGGGACTGAAGCTTTCTTT
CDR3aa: CASSRTGGTEAFF

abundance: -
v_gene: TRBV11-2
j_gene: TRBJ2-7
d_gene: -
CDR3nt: TGTGCCAGCAGCTTAGACGGGAATTACTACGAGCAGTACTTC
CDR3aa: CASSLDGNYYEQYF

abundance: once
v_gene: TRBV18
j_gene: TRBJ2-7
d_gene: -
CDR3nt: TGTGCCAGCTCATCCGGACAGTCCTACGAGCAGTACTTC
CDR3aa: CASSSGQSYEQYF

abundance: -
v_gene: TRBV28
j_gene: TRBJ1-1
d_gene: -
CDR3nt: TGTGCCAGCACCCCCTCCCCTGGGGCCGGGAACACTGAAGCTTTCTTT
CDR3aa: CASTPSPGAGNTEAFF

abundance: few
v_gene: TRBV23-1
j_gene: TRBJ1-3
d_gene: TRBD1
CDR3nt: TGCGCCAGCAGTCAATCCGCCCTAAAACCGGGACAGGGTACGGAGATGAGTCCAGACACCATATATTTT
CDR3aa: CASSQSALKPGQGTEMSPDTIYF

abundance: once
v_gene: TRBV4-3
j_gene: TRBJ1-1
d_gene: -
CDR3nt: TGCGCCAGCAGCCAAGGGGCCGGGGGTCGGACTGAAGCTTTCTTT
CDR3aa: CASSQGAGGRTEAFF

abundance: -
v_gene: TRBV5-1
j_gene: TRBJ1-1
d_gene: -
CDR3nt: TGCGCCAGCAGCTTGGCTAGCAGGAACACTGAAGCTTTCTTT
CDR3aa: CASSLASRNTEAFF

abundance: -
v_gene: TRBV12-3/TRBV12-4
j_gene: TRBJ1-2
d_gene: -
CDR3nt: TGTGCCAGCAGTTTAGGACAGAACTATGGCTACACCTTC
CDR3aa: CASSLGQNYGYTF

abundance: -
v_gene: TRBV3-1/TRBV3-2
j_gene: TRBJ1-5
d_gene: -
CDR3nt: TGTGCCAGCAGCTTCGGGACACCTTATCAGCCCCAGCATTTT
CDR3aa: CASSFGTPYQPQHF

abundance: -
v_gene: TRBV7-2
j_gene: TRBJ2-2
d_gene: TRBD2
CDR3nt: TGTGCCAGCAGCCCGGTACGGGGCGGGGGAGCGGCCGGGGAGCTGTTTTTT
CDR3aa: CASSPVRGGGAAGELFF

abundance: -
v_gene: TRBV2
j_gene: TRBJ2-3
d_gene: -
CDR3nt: TGTGCCAGCAGCCGACTTGGAACAGATACGCAGTATTTT
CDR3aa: CASSRLGTDTQYF

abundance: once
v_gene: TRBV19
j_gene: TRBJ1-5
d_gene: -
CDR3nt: TGTGCCAGTAGTGTATCGGGGGGGGGTCAGCCCCAGCATTTT
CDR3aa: CASSVSGGGQPQHF

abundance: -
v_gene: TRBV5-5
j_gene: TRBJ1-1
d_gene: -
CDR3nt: TGTGCCAGCAGGCCCTATGGTGCGGGGAAATCGACTGAAGCTTTCTTT
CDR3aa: CASRPYGAGKSTEAFF

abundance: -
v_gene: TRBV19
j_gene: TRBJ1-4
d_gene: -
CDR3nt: TGTGCCAGTACTGGGGGCTTTGGTGAAAAACTGTTTTTT
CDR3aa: CASTGGFGEKLFF

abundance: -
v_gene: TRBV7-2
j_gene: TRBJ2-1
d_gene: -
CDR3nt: TGTGCCAGCAGCTTAGGCCCGCGGGGGCTCTACAATGAGCAGTTCTTC
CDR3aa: CASSLGPRGLYNEQFF

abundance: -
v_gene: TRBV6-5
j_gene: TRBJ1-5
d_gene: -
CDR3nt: TGTGCCAGCAGGCACAGGTCGAATCAGCCCCAGCATTTT
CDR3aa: CASRHRSNQPQHF

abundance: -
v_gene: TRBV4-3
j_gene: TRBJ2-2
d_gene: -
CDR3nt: TGCGCCAGCAGCCAACAGGGCAATGGATACACCGGGGAGCTGTTTTTT
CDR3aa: CASSQQGNGYTGELFF